This T cell receptor beta chain was sequenced during a study of blood T cells in healthy people across ages. A J-beta primer mix and a sample-barcoded 5' primer were used in a second PCR of roughly 6 to 12 cycles. One entry per CDR3 protein results from TCRdb running MiXCR on the 5' RACE reads. The table includes approximately 670,000 distinct CDR3 sequences, roughly 43% detected once. Whole-study findings and limits: Long-lived donors carried more naive CD4+ cells and greater diversity than aged donors.

This CDR3 has 17 amino acids. With regard to this clonotype: Its antigen is not identified.

The clonotype originates from an elderly man in good health. The material sequenced was blood. V and J are TRBV21-1 and TRBJ2-5; TRBD1, the table's D call, was not compared with the DNA. TRBV21-1 is described as a pseudogene. The CDR3 DNA is TGTGCCAGCAGCAAAGTGCCCCTTACGACAGGGGAAGAGACCCAGTACTTC. Amino acid sequence: CASSKVPLTTGEETQYF.